The present T cell receptor (beta chain) was sequenced within a study of blood T cell repertoires in COVID-19. Study-level background: Sites across the United States, Italy and Spain contributed samples from acute and convalescent COVID-19.

It was within 2 weeks before study entry that exposed participants met a COVID-19 case. Trimming removed 4 bases from V and 7 bases from J, with 23 bases in between. The CDR3 extends over 16 amino acids. Looked up from germline, CDR1 is SGHNT and CDR2 is YYREEE (reference sequence). Sequencing was performed with immunoSEQ multiplex PCR; in TCRdb, only in-frame clones are kept and a portion is missing. This sample carries around 400,000 clones, approximately 93% of them seen once, and the ten largest clones take about 0.83%. The chain couples TRBV5-4 to TRBJ1-2, with a weak D call TRBD1 (6 bases). Sequencing used PBMCs or T cells enriched from blood (not recorded which). This sequence originates from a woman aged 35 to 49 who had been exposed to COVID-19. As DNA, the CDR3 is TGTGCCAGCAGCCTATCTGGGAGGGGGGCCCTGGGTGGCTACACCTTC. This gives the protein CASSLSGRGALGGYTF.